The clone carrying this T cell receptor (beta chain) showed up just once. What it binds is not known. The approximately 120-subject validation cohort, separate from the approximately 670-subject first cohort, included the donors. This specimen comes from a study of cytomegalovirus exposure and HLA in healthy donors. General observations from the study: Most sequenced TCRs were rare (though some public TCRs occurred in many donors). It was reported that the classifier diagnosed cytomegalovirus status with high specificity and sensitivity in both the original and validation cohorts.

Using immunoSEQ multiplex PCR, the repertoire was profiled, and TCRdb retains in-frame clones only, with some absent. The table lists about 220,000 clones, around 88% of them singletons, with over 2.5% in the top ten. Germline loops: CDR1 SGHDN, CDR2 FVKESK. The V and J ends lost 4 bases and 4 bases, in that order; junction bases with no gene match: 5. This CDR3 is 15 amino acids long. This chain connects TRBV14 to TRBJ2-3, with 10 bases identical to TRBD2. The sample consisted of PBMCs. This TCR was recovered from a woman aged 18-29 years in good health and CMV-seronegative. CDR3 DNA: TGTGCCAGCAGCCCACTAGCGGGAAAGGCAGATACGCAGTATTTT. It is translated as CASSPLAGKADTQYF.